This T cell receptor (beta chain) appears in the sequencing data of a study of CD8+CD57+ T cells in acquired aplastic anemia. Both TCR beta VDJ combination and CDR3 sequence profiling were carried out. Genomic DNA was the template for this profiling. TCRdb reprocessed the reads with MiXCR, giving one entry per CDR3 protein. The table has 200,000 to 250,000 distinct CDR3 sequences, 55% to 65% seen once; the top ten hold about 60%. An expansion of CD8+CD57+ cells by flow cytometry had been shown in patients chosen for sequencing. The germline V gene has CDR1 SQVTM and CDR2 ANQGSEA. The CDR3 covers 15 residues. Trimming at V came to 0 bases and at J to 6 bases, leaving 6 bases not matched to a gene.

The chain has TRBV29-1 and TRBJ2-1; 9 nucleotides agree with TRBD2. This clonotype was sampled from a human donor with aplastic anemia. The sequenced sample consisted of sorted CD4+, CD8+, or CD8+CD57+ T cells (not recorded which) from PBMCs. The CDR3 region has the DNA TGCAGCGTTGAAGATATTGCGGGAGGGCCCAATGAGCAGTTCTTC. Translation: CSVEDIAGGPNEQFF.